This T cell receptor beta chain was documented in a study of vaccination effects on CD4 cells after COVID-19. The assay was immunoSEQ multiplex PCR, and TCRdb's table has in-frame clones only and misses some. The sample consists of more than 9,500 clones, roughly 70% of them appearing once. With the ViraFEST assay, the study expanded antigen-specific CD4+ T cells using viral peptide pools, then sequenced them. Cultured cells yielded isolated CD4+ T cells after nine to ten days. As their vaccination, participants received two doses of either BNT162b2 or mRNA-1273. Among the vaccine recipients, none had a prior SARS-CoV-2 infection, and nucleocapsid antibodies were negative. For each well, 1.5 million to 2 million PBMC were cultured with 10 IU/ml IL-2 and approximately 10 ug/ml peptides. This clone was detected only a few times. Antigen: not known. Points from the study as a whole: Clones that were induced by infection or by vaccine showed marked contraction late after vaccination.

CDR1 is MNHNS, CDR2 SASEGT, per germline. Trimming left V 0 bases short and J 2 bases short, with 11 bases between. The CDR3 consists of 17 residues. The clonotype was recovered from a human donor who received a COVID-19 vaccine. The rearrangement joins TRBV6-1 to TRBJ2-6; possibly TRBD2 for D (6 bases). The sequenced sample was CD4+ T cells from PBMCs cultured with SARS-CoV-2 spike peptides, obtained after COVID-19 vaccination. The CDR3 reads CASSEAPGEAGANVLTF. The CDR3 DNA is TGTGCCAGCAGTGAAGCGCCGGGGGAAGCTGGGGCCAACGTCCTGACTTTC.